The next 9 T cell receptor beta chains were all read from a single sample in a study of blood T cells in healthy people across ages. PCR was performed a second time for roughly 7 to 11 cycles using a sample-barcoded 5' primer and a J-beta primer mix. TCRdb re-called the 5' RACE reads with MiXCR, one entry per CDR3 protein. The table shows 540,000 or so distinct CDR3 sequences, with about 45% occurring only once. The specimen was blood. The receptors come from a man older than 75 in good health.

There are many counts of this clonotype. This rearrangement joins TRBV6-5 to TRBJ1-2; 11 bases map to TRBD1. V shed 4 bases, J shed 8 bases, and the junction held 6 bases outside the gene matches. CDR1 and CDR2 from the germline V gene are MNHEY and SVGAGI. This CDR3 is 14 amino acids long. For the CDR3, the DNA is TGTGCCAGCAGTTCAGGACAGGGGGCGTGGGGCTACACCTTC. Translating it yields CASSSGQGAWGYTF.

This sequence joins TRBV5-1 and TRBJ2-3; D call uncertain. The V end lost 1 base, the J end lost 5 bases, and 14 bases lay between the germline ends. The V gene's germline CDR1 is SGHRS and CDR2 YFSETQ. The CDR3 runs 15 residues. The CDR3 loop is CASSLLHAQEDTQYF. For the CDR3, the DNA is TGCGCCAGCAGCTTGTTACACGCTCAAGAAGATACGCAGTATTTT.

The chain recombines TRBV9 with TRBJ2-5; D not resolved. Per the germline V gene, CDR1 is SGDLS and CDR2 is YYNGEE. This CDR3 region has 14 residues. With 0 bases removed from V and 4 bases from J, the gap between germline ends came to 10 bases. CDR3 DNA: TGTGCCAGCAGCGTAGATGTCTACGGAGAGACCCAGTACTTC. Translating it yields CASSVDVYGETQYF.

Regarding this clonotype: A much larger clone differs from this one at a single base, so this may be a read error. The V call is TRBV6-6, the J call TRBJ2-5; D unresolved. The CDR3 spans 14 residues. Germline V gene lookup returns CDR1 MNHNY and CDR2 SVGAGI (reference sequence). CDR3 DNA: TGTGCCAGCAGTGACTCGAGACCTCAAGAGACCCAGTACTTC. Translating gives CASSDSRPQETQYF.

The genes are TRBV5-1 and TRBJ2-1; D not certain. Germline V gene sequence: CDR1 SGHRS, CDR2 YFSETQ. The CDR3 contains 14 residues. V lost 2 bases to trimming and J lost 1 base, with 7 bases between them. The chain's CDR3 is CASSFSTSYNEQFF. The CDR3 nucleotides read TGCGCCAGCAGCTTTAGCACGTCCTACAATGAGCAGTTCTTC.

This clonotype has at least ten counts. This rearrangement joins TRBV6-6 to TRBJ2-7, with 7 nucleotides matching TRBD2. The CDR3 contains 15 residues. J lost 3 bases, V lost 0 bases, and 5 bases had no gene match. Germline V gene lookup returns CDR1 MNHNY and CDR2 SVGAGI (reference sequence). CDR3 loop: CASSYSGGPYYEQYF. In DNA form, the CDR3 reads TGTGCCAGCAGTTACTCGGGAGGGCCTTACTACGAGCAGTACTTC.

Only a few counts were recorded for this clonotype. This rearrangement joins TRBV7-2 to TRBJ2-7; maybe TRBD1 (5 bases). Germline assignment: CDR1 SGHTA and CDR2 FQGNSA. Trimming cost V 2 bases and J 2 bases, with 13 bases left between them. CDR3 size: 15 residues. The CDR3 region is CASSLYRTGTYEQYF. The CDR3 DNA follows: TGTGCCAGCAGCTTATATCGCACAGGCACCTACGAGCAGTACTTC. Drawing the rest from reference TRBV7-2 and TRBJ2-7, the complete variable domain is GAGVSQSPSNKVTEKGKDVELRCDPISGHTALYWYRQSLGQGLEFLIYFQGNSAPDKSGLPSDRFSAERTGGSVSTLTIQRTQQEDSAVYLCASSLYRTGTYEQYFGPGTRLTVT.

The chain recombines TRBV29-1 with TRBJ2-3; TRBD1 agrees at 7 bases. Trimming at V came to 6 bases and at J to 2 bases, leaving 17 bases not matched to a gene. Germline V gives CDR1 SQVTM, CDR2 ANQGSEA. This CDR3 contains 17 residues. The CDR3 loop reads CSVRGFSGGFITDTQYF. CDR3 in DNA: TGCAGCGTGAGGGGATTCTCAGGGGGATTCATCACAGATACGCAGTATTTT.

This chain connects TRBV11-2 to TRBJ2-3, with D perhaps given as TRBD1 or TRBD2 (5 bases each). The germline gives CDR1 SGHAT, CDR2 FQNNGV. V shed 0 bases and J shed 5 bases, with 15 bases lying between them. The CDR3 spans 16 residues. CDR3 region: CASSLDLGRVGDTQYF. DNA for the CDR3: TGTGCCAGCAGCTTAGATCTGGGGCGGGTGGGAGATACGCAGTATTTT.